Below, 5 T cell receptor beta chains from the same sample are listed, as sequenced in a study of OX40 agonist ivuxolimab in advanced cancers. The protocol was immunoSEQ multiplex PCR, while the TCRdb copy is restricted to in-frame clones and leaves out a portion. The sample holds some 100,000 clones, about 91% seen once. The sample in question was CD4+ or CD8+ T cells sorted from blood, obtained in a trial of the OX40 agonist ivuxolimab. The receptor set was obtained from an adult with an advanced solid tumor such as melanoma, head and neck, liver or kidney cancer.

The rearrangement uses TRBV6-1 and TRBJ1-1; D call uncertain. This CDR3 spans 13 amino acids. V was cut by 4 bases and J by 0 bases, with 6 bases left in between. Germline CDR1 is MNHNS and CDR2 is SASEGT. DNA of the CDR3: TGTGCCAGCAGTGGCCAGATGAACACTGAAGCTTTCTTT. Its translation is CASSGQMNTEAFF.

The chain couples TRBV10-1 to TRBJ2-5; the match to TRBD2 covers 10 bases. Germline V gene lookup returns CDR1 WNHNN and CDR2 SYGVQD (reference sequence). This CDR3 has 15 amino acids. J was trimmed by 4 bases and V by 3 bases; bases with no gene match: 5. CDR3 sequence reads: CASSEAGGPLETQYF. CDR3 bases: TGCGCCAGCAGTGAAGCGGGAGGGCCTTTAGAGACCCAGTACTTC.

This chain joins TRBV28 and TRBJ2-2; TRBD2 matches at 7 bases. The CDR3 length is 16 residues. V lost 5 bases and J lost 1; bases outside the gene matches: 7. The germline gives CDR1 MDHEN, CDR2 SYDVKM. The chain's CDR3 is CASSPSGRGNTGELFF. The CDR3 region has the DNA TGTGCCAGCAGTCCCTCGGGGAGGGGGAACACCGGGGAGCTGTTTTTT.

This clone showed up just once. CDR3 sequence: CASSSPGLVRDTQYF. DNA for the CDR3: TGTGCCAGCAGCTCTCCGGGACTAGTTAGAGATACGCAGTATTTT. V is TRBV7-3 and J is TRBJ2-3, with TRBD2 identical over 8 bases. V gave up 4 bases and J gave up 5 bases; unmatched junction bases: 8. In germline, CDR1 is SGHTA, CDR2 FQGTGA. This CDR3 is built from 15 residues.

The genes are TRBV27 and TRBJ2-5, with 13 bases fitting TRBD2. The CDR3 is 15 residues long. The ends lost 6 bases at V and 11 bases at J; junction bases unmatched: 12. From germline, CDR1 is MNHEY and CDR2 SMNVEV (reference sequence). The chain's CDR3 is CASSQEGLAGREQYF. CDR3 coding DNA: TGTGCCAGCAGCCAAGAGGGACTAGCGGGACGAGAGCAGTACTTC.